This is a list of T cell receptor beta chains from one sample in a study of CD8 T cells in ankylosing spondylitis. MiXCR, applied by TCRdb to the 5' RACE reads, yields one record per CDR3 protein. The repertoire holds about 220,000 distinct CDR3 sequences, 15% to 20% seen once, with about 42% in the top ten. Sequencing was performed on blood, either unsorted or a sorted T cell fraction (not recorded which). The origin of the receptors is a male donor with ankylosing spondylitis. The CDR3 runs from the conserved cysteine through the conserved F or W. The D gene is left open where the match is weak. Clone size, where shown, is once, few, many, or a class for clones that have expanded.

CDR3nt | CDR3aa | v_gene | d_gene | j_gene | abundance
TGTGCCATCAGTGAGATGGCCCGCCAGGGAGGCGAGCAGTACTTC | CAISEMARQGGEQYF | TRBV10-3 | NA | TRBJ2-7 | few
TGTGCCAGCAGCTTAGCGACCAGCACCTACGAGCAGTACTTC | CASSLATSTYEQYF | TRBV7-9 | NA | TRBJ2-7 | NA
TGTGCCAGCAGCTCTCGATCCAGCGAGCAGTACTTC | CASSSRSSEQYF | TRBV7-9 | NA | TRBJ2-7 | few
TGTGCCAGCGGCGGGGGCTACAATGAGCAGTTCTTC | CASGGGYNEQFF | TRBV12-3/TRBV12-4 | TRBD2 | TRBJ2-1 | many
TGTGCCAGTAGTATCGCCGGGACAGGGGTGGACGAGCAGTACTTC | CASSIAGTGVDEQYF | TRBV19 | TRBD1 | TRBJ2-7 | NA
TGTGCCAGCAGTTTTGGACTCCCCACCGGGGAGCTGTTTTTT | CASSFGLPTGELFF | TRBV12-3/TRBV12-4 | NA | TRBJ2-2 | many
TGCGCCAGCCGGGGGCGAGGGATGGCCTCGAACACCGGGGAGCTGTTTTTT | CASRGRGMASNTGELFF | TRBV4-1 | NA | TRBJ2-2 | few
TGTGCCAGCAGCTTGTGGGGGGGCCACTACAATGAGCAGTTCTTC | CASSLWGGHYNEQFF | TRBV5-4 | NA | TRBJ2-1 | once
TGTGCCAGCAGTTCCTGGACAGACGGGGAGCTGTTTTTT | CASSSWTDGELFF | TRBV12-3/TRBV12-4 | NA | TRBJ2-2 | few
TGTGCCAGCAGCTTCTGGGCCGAATCCTACGAGCAGTACTTC | CASSFWAESYEQYF | TRBV5-5 | NA | TRBJ2-7 | NA
TGCGCCAGCAGCTTGGCCACCCTAGCGGGGGGCACTAGCACAGATACGCAGTATTTT | CASSLATLAGGTSTDTQYF | TRBV5-1 | TRBD2 | TRBJ2-3 | NA
TGTGCCAGCTCCCTGGGCGGGGGCAGGACTGAAGCTTTCTTT | CASSLGGGRTEAFF | TRBV27 | NA | TRBJ1-1 | few
TGTGCCAGCAGCCAGCCGATTGGGGTCGATAGCACAGATACGCAGTATTTT | CASSQPIGVDSTDTQYF | TRBV4-2 | NA | TRBJ2-3 | NA
TGCGCCAGCAGCCAAGATCGGCGGGACTCCTCCTACGAGCAGTACTTC | CASSQDRRDSSYEQYF | TRBV4-1 | NA | TRBJ2-7 | NA
TGCAGCGTTGAGACGACGGAGCATGGCTACACCTTC | CSVETTEHGYTF | TRBV29-1 | NA | TRBJ1-2 | NA
TGCAGTGCTAGAGATGCCACTAGTACCTCCACCTACGAGCAGTACTTC | CSARDATSTSTYEQYF | TRBV20-1 | NA | TRBJ2-7 | many
TGTGCCAGCAGGGACAGGCACACGAACACCGGGGAGCTGTTTTTT | CASRDRHTNTGELFF | TRBV5-5 | TRBD1 | TRBJ2-2 | NA
TGCAGCGTTGAGGGGGTAGGGGGCGCGAATGAAGCTTTCTTT | CSVEGVGGANEAFF | TRBV29-1 | TRBD1 | TRBJ1-1 | few
TGTGCCAGCAGCTGGGGGGGCAGGATGAACACCGGGGAGCTGTTTTTT | CASSWGGRMNTGELFF | TRBV6-1 | NA | TRBJ2-2 | few
TGCAGCGTTAAGGGGACTAGCGGGGGGGCGGTCTACAATGAGCAGTTCTTC | CSVKGTSGGAVYNEQFF | TRBV29-1 | TRBD2 | TRBJ2-1 | many
TGCGCCAGCAGCCCCAGCGGGGGATACACAGATACGCAGTATTTT | CASSPSGGYTDTQYF | TRBV4-1 | TRBD2 | TRBJ2-3 | few
TGCAGTGCTAGGTTTAAGGGACAGGGGCTATACGAGCAGTACTTC | CSARFKGQGLYEQYF | TRBV20-1 | TRBD1 | TRBJ2-7 | few
TGCGCCAGCAGCCAAGATCTAGGGGAACAAGAGACCCAGTACTTC | CASSQDLGEQETQYF | TRBV4-3 | NA | TRBJ2-5 | few
TGTGCCAGCAGCCCACTAGACGGACTAGCGGGGGAGCTGTTTTTT | CASSPLDGLAGELFF | TRBV7-3 | TRBD2 | TRBJ2-2 | NA
TGTGCCACCGGGACAGGCACACCCTACAATGAGCAGTTCTTC | CATGTGTPYNEQFF | TRBV24-1 | TRBD1 | TRBJ2-1 | many
TGCGCCAGCAGCCTCGGACTAGCGGAATACGAGCAGTACTTC | CASSLGLAEYEQYF | TRBV4-1 | TRBD2 | TRBJ2-7 | many